This is a list of T cell receptor beta chains from one sample in a study of T-cell reconstitution after alpha-beta-depleted transplantation in children. TCRdb independently ran MiXCR on the PCR reads; one entry per CDR3 protein. The repertoire holds a few hundred thousand distinct CDR3 sequences, with over 9% as singletons. The sequencing here drew on PBMCs from the stem cell graft donor, taken from the stem cell graft. These receptors came from a human donor who donated a stem cell graft to a child with acute lymphoblastic leukemia. Each CDR3 is given with its conserved first and last residue. D genes are given only for firm matches. For some rows the clone size is stated as once, few or many, or as a class when expanded; others skip it.

TRBD2 | TRBJ2-7 | TRBV7-9 | NA | TGTGCCAGCAGCCCCCGACTAGCGGGGGCCGGCAAGCAGTACTTC | CASSPRLAGAGKQYF
NA | TRBJ1-5 | TRBV29-1 | NA | TGCAGCGTTGAGGGGGGGAGTCGACGGGGCAATCAGCCCCAGCATTTT | CSVEGGSRRGNQPQHF
NA | TRBJ1-1 | TRBV27 | many | TGTGCCAGCACCCCTGCGGGGGGACCTGAAGCTTTCTTT | CASTPAGGPEAFF
NA | TRBJ2-1 | TRBV7-3 | many | TGTGCCAGCAGCTTAAAGCCTAGTTTGAATGAGCAGTTCTTC | CASSLKPSLNEQFF
TRBD1 | TRBJ2-3 | TRBV2 | NA | TGTGCCAGCAGGGGCAGGACAGGGGACACAGATACGCAGTATTTT | CASRGRTGDTDTQYF
NA | TRBJ1-5 | TRBV6-2/TRBV6-3 | NA | TGTGCCAGCAGTAGGACATCTAGGCGCCAGCCCCAGCATTTT | CASSRTSRRQPQHF
NA | TRBJ1-2 | TRBV5-1 | few | TGCGCCAGCAGCCCCCCTGGGGGGCCGAGCCAGACCTATGGCTACACCTTC | CASSPPGGPSQTYGYTF
TRBD1 | TRBJ1-1 | TRBV18 | few | TGTGCCAGCTCACCACTACAGACAGGGGATGAGACTGAAGCTTTCTTT | CASSPLQTGDETEAFF
NA | TRBJ2-7 | TRBV10-2 | NA | TGCGCCAGCAGGATGAGTCAGGGAAGATACGAGCAGTACTTC | CASRMSQGRYEQYF
TRBD1 | TRBJ2-2 | TRBV19 | NA | TGTGCCAGTAGTATTGGACAGGTGAACACCGGGGAGCTGTTTTTT | CASSIGQVNTGELFF